This record concerns one TCR beta chain sequence. The sample originates from a study of blood T cell repertoires in COVID-19. Background on the study: In each case, the material was cDNA or gDNA derived from T cells, B-cell-depleted T cells, or PBMCs.

The CDR3 is made up of 14 amino acids. The germline V gene has CDR1 SNHLY and CDR2 FYNNEI. The V gene lost 4 bases and the J gene lost 11 bases, with 15 bases spanning the gap. Sequencing used immunoSEQ multiplex PCR; TCRdb keeps in-frame clones, though not all of them. The data show 150,000 to 200,000 clones, less than 90% seen once. Specimen: peripheral blood. This clonotype was obtained from a woman aged 70-85 years with COVID-19, enrolled during active disease. The chain uses TRBV2 and TRBJ1-6; unclear D gene. CDR3 residues: CASSVGGLAAPLHF. The DNA of the CDR3 is TGTGCCAGCAGTGTCGGCGGGCTGGCGGCACCCCTCCACTTT.